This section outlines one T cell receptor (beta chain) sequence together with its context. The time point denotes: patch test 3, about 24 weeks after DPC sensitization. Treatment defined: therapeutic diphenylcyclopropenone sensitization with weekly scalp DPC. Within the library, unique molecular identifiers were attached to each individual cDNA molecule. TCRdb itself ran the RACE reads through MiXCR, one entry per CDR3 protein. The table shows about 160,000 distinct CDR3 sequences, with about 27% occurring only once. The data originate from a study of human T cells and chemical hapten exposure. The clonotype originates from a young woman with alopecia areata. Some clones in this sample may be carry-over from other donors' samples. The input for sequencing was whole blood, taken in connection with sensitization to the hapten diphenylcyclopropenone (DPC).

The CDR3 here is CASSRGLDLHNGETQYF. CDR3 DNA sequence: TGTGCCAGCAGTAGAGGACTGGACCTCCACAACGGAGAGACCCAGTACTTC. J is TRBJ2-5 and V is TRBV2; D might be TRBD2 (5 bases). There are 17 residues in the CDR3. The V and J ends lost 5 bases and 4 bases respectively, with 23 bases between them. Germline V gene sequence: CDR1 SNHLY, CDR2 FYNNEI.